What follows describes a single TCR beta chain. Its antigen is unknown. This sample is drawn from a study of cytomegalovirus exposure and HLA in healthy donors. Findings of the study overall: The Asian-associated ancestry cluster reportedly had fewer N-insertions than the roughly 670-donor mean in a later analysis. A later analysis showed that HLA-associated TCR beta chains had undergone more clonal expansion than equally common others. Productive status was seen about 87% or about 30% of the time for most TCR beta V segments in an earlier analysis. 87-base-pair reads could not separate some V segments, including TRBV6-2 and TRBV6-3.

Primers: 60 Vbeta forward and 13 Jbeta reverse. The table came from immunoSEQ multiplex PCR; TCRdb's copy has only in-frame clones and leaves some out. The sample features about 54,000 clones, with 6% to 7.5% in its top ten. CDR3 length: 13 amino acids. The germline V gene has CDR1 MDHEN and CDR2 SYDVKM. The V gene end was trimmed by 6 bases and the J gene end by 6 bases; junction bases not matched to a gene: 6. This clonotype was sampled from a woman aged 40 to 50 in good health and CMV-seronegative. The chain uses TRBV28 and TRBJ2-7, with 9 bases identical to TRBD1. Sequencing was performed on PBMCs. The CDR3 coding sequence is TGTGCCAGCAGGGTGGGACAGGGTGGCGAGCAGTACTTC. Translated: CASRVGQGGEQYF.